These 22 T cell receptor beta chains were sequenced from one sample in a study of metastatic and nonmetastatic thyroid tumors. Every patient was untreated before thyroid surgery. Using MiXCR, TCRdb re-called clones from the PCR reads. The table records about 33,000 clones, 15% to 20% of them present only once. Material for sequencing was blood. The receptors originated from a male donor with papillary thyroid cancer or a benign thyroid nodule (not recorded which). Some clones in this sample may be carry-over from other donors' samples.

By share, this clone ranks as medium-sized. The V call is TRBV27, the J call TRBJ2-7, with 8 bases matching TRBD1. With 2 bases clipped from V and 2 bases from J, the junction kept 5 bases outside the gene matches. The CDR3 sequence is 15 residues long. From germline, CDR1 is MNHEY and CDR2 SMNVEV (reference sequence). The CDR3 reads CASSLVGTGAYEQYF. The CDR3 coding sequence is TGTGCCAGCAGTTTAGTCGGGACAGGAGCCTACGAGCAGTACTTC.

The sample holds many counts of this clone. Different DNA sequences within this sample yield the same CDR3. J is TRBJ2-2 and V is TRBV7-6, with 7 bases matching TRBD2. Germline-derived CDR1 and CDR2 are SGHVS and FNYEAQ. CDR3 length equals 16 residues. V lost 3 bases and J lost 5; bases outside the gene matches: 9. The CDR3: CASSFPGGVGTGELFF. In DNA, the CDR3 is TGTGCCAGCAGCTTCCCTGGGGGGGTCGGAACCGGGGAGCTGTTTTTT. The whole variable domain, filled in from reference TRBV7-6 and TRBJ2-2, reads GAGVSQSPRYKVTKRGQDVALRCDPISGHVSLYWYRQALGQGPEFLTYFNYEAQQDKSGLPNDRFSAERPEGSISTLTIQRTEQRDSAMYRCASSFPGGVGTGELFFGEGSRLTVL.

The rearrangement uses TRBV12-3 or TRBV12-4 and TRBJ1-6; maybe TRBD1 (5 bases). This CDR3 has 15 residues. V was shortened by 6 bases and J by 8 bases, with 17 bases between the two germline ends. This chain's CDR3 is CASSSTGTGDSPLHF. The DNA of the CDR3 is TGTGCCAGCAGCTCAACCGGGACGGGGGATTCACCCCTCCACTTT.

This clone came up many times. CDR3 sequence (DNA): TGTGCCAGCAGCAGGCACGACAGGGGGCGGACCATTCCTAATACGCAGTATTTT. Protein product: CASSRHDRGRTIPNTQYF. This chain links TRBV21-1 with TRBJ2-3; TRBD1, the D gene given by the table, was not confirmed from the DNA. TRBV21-1 is a pseudogene segment. CDR3 length equals 18 residues.

This chain uses TRBV28 with TRBJ1-6; D unclear. Germline CDR1 MDHEN, CDR2 SYDVKM. V was trimmed by 8 bases and J by 6 bases, leaving 8 bases between them. The CDR3 length is 12 residues. CDR3 protein: CASYGRNSPLHF. CDR3 sequence (DNA): TGTGCCAGCTACGGTCGTAATTCACCCCTCCACTTT.

The CDR3 reads CASSAWGRSTGELFF. CDR3 in DNA: TGTGCCAGCAGCGCCTGGGGGAGGTCCACCGGGGAGCTGTTTTTT. The chain recombines TRBV9 with TRBJ2-2; possibly TRBD2 for D (6 bases). CDR1 is SGDLS, CDR2 YYNGEE, per germline. V dropped 3 bases and J dropped 4 bases, with 13 bases sitting between them. This CDR3 region has 15 residues.

By frequency in the sample, this clone is medium-sized (0.01 to 0.1%). The rearrangement links TRBV28 to TRBJ2-7, with a tentative D call TRBD2 (6 bases). V was clipped by 5 bases and J by 4 bases, with 24 bases between them. The CDR3 is made up of 17 amino acids. Germline V gives CDR1 MDHEN, CDR2 SYDVKM. The CDR3 spells CASSPSPYGGTNYEQYF. CDR3 in DNA: TGTGCCAGCAGTCCCTCCCCCTATGGCGGGACCAATTACGAGCAGTACTTC.

CDR3 in amino acids: CAWSGGGGYTF. CDR3 DNA sequence: TGTGCCTGGAGCGGTGGAGGAGGCTACACCTTC. V is TRBV30 and J is TRBJ1-2; no clear D. V lost 3 bases and J lost 8, with 10 bases in between. This CDR3 spans 11 amino acids. Germline CDR1 reads GTSNPN; CDR2 reads SVGIG (reference sequence).

This clone was detected ten times or more. V is TRBV19 and J is TRBJ1-4, with TRBD1 matching 7 bases. The CDR3 contains 14 residues. Germline V gene sequence: CDR1 LNHDA, CDR2 SQIVND (reference sequence). J gave up 8 bases and V 7 bases, and 10 bases lay outside the gene matches. CDR3 sequence: CASTKGGVGEKLFF. The CDR3, as DNA: TGTGCCAGTACAAAAGGGGGCGTCGGGGAAAAACTGTTTTTT.

Of note for this clone: This may come from a read error, since a much larger clone is one base off. In DNA form, the CDR3 reads TGTGCCAGCAGCTTCGGGGTAACGGATGAAAAACTGGTTTTT. Its translation is CASSFGVTDEKLVF. This chain links TRBV7-9 with TRBJ1-4; D unclear. The germline CDR1 and CDR2 sequences are SEHNR and FQNEAQ (reference sequence). The CDR3 length is 14 residues.

This clone was seen many times. The chain carries TRBV3-1 and TRBJ1-2; maybe TRBD1 (5 bases). The V end was cut by 1 base, the J end by 8 bases, with 11 bases between. The germline V gene encodes CDR1 LGHDT and CDR2 YNNKEL (reference sequence). This CDR3 is 13 amino acids long. The CDR3 nucleotides are TGTGCCAGCAGCCAAGCGTTAGGGGCAGGCTACACCTTC. This sequence encodes CASSQALGAGYTF.

This clone was detected many times. The chain recombines TRBV30 with TRBJ2-7; D remains unclear. V lost 2 bases to trimming and J lost 1 base, with 3 bases between them. The CDR3 spans 11 residues. Germline values: CDR1 GTSNPN, CDR2 SVGIG (reference sequence). This chain's CDR3 is CAWSPSYEQYF. CDR3 sequence (DNA): TGTGCCTGGAGTCCGTCCTACGAGCAGTACTTC.

This clone was counted at least ten times. The rearrangement joins TRBV7-2 to TRBJ2-1; possible D gene TRBD2, 5 bases. V was clipped by 5 bases and J by 4 bases, with 12 bases between them. The CDR3 is 14 residues long. Germline V gives CDR1 SGHTA, CDR2 FQGNSA. The DNA for the CDR3 is TGTGCCAGCAGCAGCCCGGGATCGTACAATGAGCAGTTCTTC. It specifies CASSSPGSYNEQFF.

This clone was recorded once. The chain couples TRBV24-1 to TRBJ2-5, with 12 nucleotides matching TRBD2. After removal of 4 bases from V and 2 bases from J, the junction contained 7 bases not matched to a gene. The germline V gene encodes CDR1 KGHDR and CDR2 SFDVKD. The CDR3 covers 17 residues. For the CDR3, the DNA is TGTGCCACCAGTGACAGTGGGACTAGCGGGCGTCAAGAGACCCAGTACTTC. It is translated as CATSDSGTSGRQETQYF.

This clone was picked up many times. CDR3 in amino acids: CASSIGPAARDTQYF. CDR3 nucleotides: TGTGCCAGTAGTATAGGCCCGGCGGCTCGGGATACGCAGTATTTT. The rearrangement uses TRBV19 and TRBJ2-3, with D hard to call. Trimming took off 1 base at V and 6 bases at J, with 14 bases between the two ends. Germline V CDR1 and CDR2: LNHDA, SQIVND (reference sequence). The CDR3 runs 15 residues.

This clone came up many times. The rearrangement links TRBV7-2 to TRBJ1-1; 7 bases line up with TRBD1. CDR3 length equals 13 residues. Per germline, CDR1 SGHTA and CDR2 FQGNSA. The junction had 3 bases not matched to a gene; V was cut back by 5 bases and J by 3 bases. CDR3 amino acids: CASSAQGYTEAFF. CDR3 bases: TGTGCCAGCAGCGCACAGGGGTACACTGAAGCTTTCTTT.

This clone turned up a few times. A read error is possible here, since a much larger clone lies one base away. Other nucleotide sequences from this sample produce the same CDR3. V and J are TRBV24-1 and TRBJ2-1; D possibly uses TRBD1 or TRBD2 (5 bases each). The length of the CDR3 is 14 residues. Germline V gives CDR1 KGHDR, CDR2 SFDVKD. The CDR3, as DNA: TGTGCCACCAGTGACTTCACGGGGACGAATGAGCAGTCCTTC. Translated, it gives CATSDFTGTNEQSF.

This clone was detected ten times or more. The chain links TRBV20-1 to TRBJ2-1; TRBD1 aligns across 8 bases. CDR1 and CDR2 from the germline V gene are DFQATT and SNEGSKA (reference sequence). The V and J ends lost 3 bases and 0 bases, in that order; junction bases with no gene match: 4. There are 15 residues in the CDR3. The CDR3, as DNA: TGCAGTGCTAGTCAGGGGGCGAGCTCCTACAATGAGCAGTTCTTC. It encodes CSASQGASSYNEQFF.

By share, this clone ranks as medium-sized. V usage is TRBV6-1 and J usage is TRBJ2-6; the D gene is possibly TRBD2 (5 bases). The CDR3 runs to 14 residues. V lost 4 bases, J lost 3 bases, and 7 bases lay in between. Germline V gene data show CDR1 as MNHNS and CDR2 as SASEGT. CDR3 sequence reads: CASSGGFGANVLTF. The CDR3 bases are TGTGCCAGCAGTGGAGGGTTTGGGGCCAACGTCCTGACTTTC.

This clone came up many times. The rearrangement uses TRBV20-1 and TRBJ2-7; possibly TRBD1 for D (6 bases). Germline CDR1 reads DFQATT; CDR2 reads SNEGSKA (reference sequence). The CDR3 runs 13 residues. The V end lost 6 bases, the J end lost 1 base, and 13 bases lay between the germline ends. The DNA of the CDR3 is TGCAGTGCCAGGGGTATGGTGTCCTACGAGCAGTACTTC. It is translated as CSARGMVSYEQYF.

This clone has only a few counts. This chain links TRBV6-1 with TRBJ2-3; 9 bases are a match to TRBD2. The length of the CDR3 is 16 residues. The V segment lost 5 bases and the J segment 3 bases; nucleotides outside the gene matches: 9. Per germline, CDR1 MNHNS and CDR2 SASEGT. CDR3 in DNA: TGTGCCAGCAGTCAAGGTCCGGGACTAGCTACAGATACGCAGTATTTT. Amino acids: CASSQGPGLATDTQYF.

The chain is built from TRBV5-1 and TRBJ2-7; perhaps TRBD2 as D (6 bases). V lost 2 bases to trimming and J lost 0 bases, with 6 bases between them. The CDR3 totals 13 residues. The germline V gene has CDR1 SGHRS and CDR2 YFSETQ. CDR3: CASSLAGSYEQYF. CDR3 nucleotides: TGCGCCAGCAGCTTAGCGGGCTCCTACGAGCAGTACTTC.